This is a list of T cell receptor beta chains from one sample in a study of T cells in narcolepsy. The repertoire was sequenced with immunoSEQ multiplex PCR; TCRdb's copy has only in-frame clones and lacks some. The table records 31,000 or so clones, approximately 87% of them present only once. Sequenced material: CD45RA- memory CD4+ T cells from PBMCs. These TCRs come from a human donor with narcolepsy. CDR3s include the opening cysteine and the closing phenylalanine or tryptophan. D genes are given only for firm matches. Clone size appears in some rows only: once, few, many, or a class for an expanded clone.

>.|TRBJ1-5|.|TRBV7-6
CASSPNSGPSNQPQHF
TGTGCCAGCAGCCCTAACTCGGGCCCTAGCAATCAGCCCCAGCATTTT
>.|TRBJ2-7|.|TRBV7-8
CASQWAESSYEQYF
TGTGCCAGCCAGTGGGCGGAGAGCTCCTACGAGCAGTACTTC
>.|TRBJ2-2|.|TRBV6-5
CASSPRVSPGELFF
TGTGCCAGCAGCCCAAGGGTGTCCCCCGGGGAGCTGTTTTTT
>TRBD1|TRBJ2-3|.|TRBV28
CASSFLGQGYTQYF
TGTGCCAGCAGTTTCCTCGGACAGGGCTATACGCAGTATTTT
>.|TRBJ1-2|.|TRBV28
CASSTLWTDTNYGYTF
TGTGCCAGCAGTACCCTCTGGACAGACACAAACTATGGCTACACCTTC
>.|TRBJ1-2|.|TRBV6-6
CASSYSMGGGYTF
TGTGCCAGCAGTTACTCCATGGGCGGTGGCTACACCTTC
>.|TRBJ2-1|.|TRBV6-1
CASNSQQYNEQFF
TGTGCCAGCAATTCCCAACAGTACAATGAGCAGTTCTTC
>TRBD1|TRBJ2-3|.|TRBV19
CASSIRTGTDTQYF
TGTGCCAGTAGTATTAGGACAGGGACAGATACGCAGTATTTT
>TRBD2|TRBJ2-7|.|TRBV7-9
CASSPLAGLDDEQYF
TGTGCCAGCAGCCCGTTAGCGGGTTTAGATGACGAGCAGTACTTC
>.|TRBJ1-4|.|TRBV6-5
CASSDSGLANEKLFF
TGTGCCAGCAGTGACTCAGGGCTGGCCAATGAAAAACTGTTTTTT
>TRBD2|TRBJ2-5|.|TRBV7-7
CASSWALAAQETQYF
TGTGCCAGCAGCTGGGCACTAGCGGCCCAAGAGACCCAGTACTTC
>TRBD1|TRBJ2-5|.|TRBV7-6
CASSLLPGQGKQETQYF
TGTGCCAGCAGCTTATTACCGGGACAGGGGAAACAAGAGACCCAGTACTTC
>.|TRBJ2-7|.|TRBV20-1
CSANGPGEQYF
TGCAGTGCTAATGGGCCAGGGGAGCAGTACTTC
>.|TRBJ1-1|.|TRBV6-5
CATLNSEAFF
TGTGCCACCCTGAACTCTGAAGCTTTCTTT
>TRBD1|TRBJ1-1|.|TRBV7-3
CASSPGTGGSEAFF
TGTGCCAGCAGCCCTGGGACAGGGGGATCTGAAGCTTTCTTT
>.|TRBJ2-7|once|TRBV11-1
CASSLSRGLYEQYF
TGTGCCAGCAGCTTATCGCGGGGGCTATACGAGCAGTACTTC
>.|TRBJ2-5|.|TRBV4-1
CASSLSGGDQETQYF
TGCGCCAGCAGCCTGAGTGGCGGGGACCAAGAGACCCAGTACTTC
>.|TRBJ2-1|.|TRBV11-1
CASSFHIEGEQFF
TGTGCCAGCAGCTTTCATATAGAGGGTGAGCAGTTCTTC
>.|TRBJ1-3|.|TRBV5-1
CASSLEATGNTIYF
TGCGCCAGCAGCTTGGAGGCGACTGGAAACACCATATATTTT
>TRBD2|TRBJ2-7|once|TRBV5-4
CASSPGLAPHEQYF
TGTGCCAGCAGCCCGGGACTAGCTCCCCACGAGCAGTACTTC
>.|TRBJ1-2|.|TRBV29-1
CSVDRMGDGYTF
TGCAGCGTTGATAGAATGGGGGATGGCTACACCTTC
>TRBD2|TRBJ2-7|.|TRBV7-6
CASSLGGAGGGEQYF
TGTGCCAGCAGCTTGGGGGGAGCGGGGGGGGGTGAGCAGTACTTC
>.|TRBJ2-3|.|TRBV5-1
CASSLASTQADTQYF
TGCGCCAGCAGCTTGGCCTCCACGCAAGCGGATACGCAGTATTTT
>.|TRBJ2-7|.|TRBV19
CASSRRDGSYEQYF
TGTGCCAGTAGTCGACGGGACGGTTCCTACGAGCAGTACTTC
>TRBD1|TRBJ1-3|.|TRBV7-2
CASSLGTGGYHSGNTIYF
TGTGCCAGCAGCTTAGGTACAGGGGGCTATCACTCTGGAAACACCATATATTTT
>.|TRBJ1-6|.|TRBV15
CATSSRQGEGSPLHF
TGTGCCACCAGCAGCCGACAAGGGGAGGGATCACCCCTCCACTTT
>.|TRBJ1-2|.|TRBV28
CASSYRANYGYTF
TGTGCCAGCAGTTACAGGGCTAACTATGGCTACACCTTC
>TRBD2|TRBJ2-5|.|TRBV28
CASNRLTGGAETQYF
TGTGCCAGCAATCGCCTTACCGGGGGGGCTGAGACCCAGTACTTC
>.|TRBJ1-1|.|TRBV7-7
CASSPFQGGNTEAFF
TGTGCCAGCAGCCCCTTCCAGGGAGGGAACACTGAAGCTTTCTTT
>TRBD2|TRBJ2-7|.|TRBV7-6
CASSLSGGGGPGEQYF
TGTGCCAGCAGCTTATCGGGCGGGGGGGGCCCGGGTGAGCAGTACTTC
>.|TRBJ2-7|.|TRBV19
CASSLRGGASSYEQYF
TGTGCCAGTAGTTTGCGTGGGGGCGCGAGCTCCTACGAGCAGTACTTC
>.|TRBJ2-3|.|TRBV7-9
CASSLARQVGDTQYF
TGTGCCAGCAGCTTGGCAAGACAGGTGGGAGATACGCAGTATTTT
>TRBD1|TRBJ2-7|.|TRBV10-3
CAINSGTGGYEQYF
TGTGCCATCAACTCCGGGACAGGGGGGTACGAGCAGTACTTC
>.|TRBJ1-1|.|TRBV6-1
CASSRLTEAFF
TGTGCCAGCAGCCGACTCACCGAAGCTTTCTTT
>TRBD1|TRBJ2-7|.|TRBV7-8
CASSSGGGSYEQYF
TGTGCCAGCAGCTCAGGGGGTGGGTCCTACGAGCAGTACTTC
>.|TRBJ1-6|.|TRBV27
CASSFHMEVGGGSPLHF
TGTGCCAGCAGTTTTCACATGGAAGTGGGGGGTGGGTCACCCCTCCACTTT
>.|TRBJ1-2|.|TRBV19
CASSRLGRENYGYTF
TGTGCCAGTAGTCGTCTTGGTCGAGAAAACTATGGCTACACCTTC
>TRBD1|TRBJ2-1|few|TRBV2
CASSASRDRGPKEFF
TGTGCCAGCAGTGCGTCCCGGGACAGGGGACCGAAGGAGTTCTTC
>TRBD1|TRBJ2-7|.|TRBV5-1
CASSLTTGTGFYEQYF
TGCGCCAGCAGCTTGACGACCGGGACAGGGTTCTACGAGCAGTACTTC
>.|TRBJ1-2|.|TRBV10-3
CAISAIEFYGYTF
TGTGCCATCAGTGCGATAGAGTTCTATGGCTACACCTTC
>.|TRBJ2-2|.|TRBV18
CASSPDTYTGELFF
TGTGCCAGCTCACCGGATACATACACCGGGGAGCTGTTTTTT
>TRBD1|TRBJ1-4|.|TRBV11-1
CASSKTGGKEKLFF
TGTGCCAGCAGCAAGACAGGGGGTAAAGAAAAACTGTTTTTT